These 12 T cell receptor beta chains originate from one sample sequenced in a study of T-cell memory formation after mild COVID-19. TCRdb redid the calling of the 5' RACE reads with MiXCR, one entry per CDR3 protein. In the table there are roughly 480,000 distinct CDR3 sequences, roughly 25% of which are singletons. The sequencing input was PBMCs or a T cell subset sorted from them (not recorded which). The receptors come from an adult woman who had mild COVID-19 (a few samples of this study predate the infection). Cell type and time point are not known.

The CDR3 region has the DNA TGTGCCAGCAGTCCCTCTAGTGCACCGGGCTCACCCCTCCACTTT. It is translated as CASSPSSAPGSPLHF. V is TRBV6-5 and J is TRBJ1-6, with D uncertain. The ends were cut back, 5 bases at V and 10 bases at J, with 18 bases in the middle. The CDR3 length is 15 residues. Per the germline V gene, CDR1 is MNHEY and CDR2 is SVGAGI.

As to this clonotype: At one boundary the junction diverges from the germline segment, which might be a read error. The chain joins TRBV4-3 to TRBJ2-2, with D unclear. CDR3 length: 14 residues. The germline CDR1 and CDR2 sequences are LGHNA and YSLEER. The DNA for the CDR3 is TGCGCCAGCAGACAAGATCACATCTCCGGGGAGCTGTTTTTT. Its translation: CASRQDHISGELFF.

The gene calls are TRBV29-1 and TRBJ2-1; D unresolved. The V end lost 4 bases, the J end lost 8 bases, and 6 bases lay between the germline ends. The CDR3 spans 10 residues. Germline CDR1 and CDR2: SQVTM and ANQGSEA. CDR3 in amino acids: CSVGAYEQFF. CDR3 nucleotide sequence: TGCAGCGTTGGTGCGTATGAGCAGTTCTTC.

The V call is TRBV4-1, the J call TRBJ2-2, with TRBD2 matching 7 bases. This CDR3 spans 17 amino acids. V trimming: 2 bases; J trimming: 1 base; junction bases outside the gene matches: 7. Germline loops: CDR1 MGHRA, CDR2 YSYEKL. The CDR3 bases are TGCGCCAGCAGCCAAAGAAGCGGGGCAGGGAACACCGGGGAGCTGTTTTTT. It yields the protein CASSQRSGAGNTGELFF.

The gene calls are TRBV5-6 and TRBJ2-1; no firm D call. Germline assignment: CDR1 SGHDT and CDR2 YYEEEE. Trimming removed 2 bases at V and 6 bases at J, with 6 bases between. This CDR3 spans 12 amino acids. CDR3 bases: TGTGCCAGCAGCTTAAATAGCAATGAGCAGTTCTTC. Protein product: CASSLNSNEQFF. Based on the CDR3 plus reference TRBV5-6 and TRBJ2-1, the full variable domain is DAGVTQSPTHLIKTRGQQVTLRCSPKSGHDTVSWYQQALGQGPQFIFQYYEEEERQRGNFPDRFSGHQFPNYSSELNVNALLLGDSALYLCASSLNSNEQFFGPGTRLTVL.

The sample holds a few counts of this clonotype. The chain employs TRBV6-6 and TRBJ2-1; 11 bases are shared with TRBD2. The V and J ends lost 6 bases and 6 bases, in that order; junction bases with no gene match: 4. This CDR3 contains 14 residues. Germline CDR1 and CDR2: MNHNY and SVGAGI (reference sequence). Here the CDR3 reads CASRTGTSGNEQFF. The CDR3 nucleotides are TGTGCCAGCAGAACCGGGACTAGCGGCAATGAGCAGTTCTTC.

The table lists this clonotype with a few counts. The chain carries TRBV11-2 and TRBJ2-3; D ambiguous. In germline, CDR1 is SGHAT, CDR2 FQNNGV. V lost 1 base to trimming and J lost 8 bases, with 10 bases between them. This CDR3 spans 13 amino acids. CDR3 protein: CASSLVVPGTQYF. In DNA, the CDR3 is TGTGCCAGCAGCTTAGTGGTCCCGGGTACGCAGTATTTT.

V gene TRBV5-5 combines with J gene TRBJ1-1; D is ambiguous. The CDR3 loop spans 15 amino acids. The germline V gene has CDR1 SGHKS and CDR2 YYEKEE (reference sequence). V dropped 0 bases and J dropped 1 base, with 10 bases sitting between them. The CDR3 bases are TGTGCCAGCAGCTTGGAGGGTCAAGCGAACACTGAAGCTTTCTTT. This translates into CASSLEGQANTEAFF.

This chain joins TRBV30 and TRBJ2-1; TRBD2 agrees at 10 bases. The germline gives CDR1 GTSNPN, CDR2 SVGIG (reference sequence). Trimming took 4 bases from V and 3 from J; bases not matched to a gene: 12. This CDR3 contains 17 residues. The CDR3 sequence is CAWNIGRLAGDYNEQFF. Written as DNA, the CDR3 is TGTGCCTGGAACATCGGTCGACTAGCGGGTGACTACAATGAGCAGTTCTTC. Full variable domain (outside the CDR3, taken from reference TRBV30 and TRBJ2-1): SQTIHQWPATLVQPVGSPLSLECTVEGTSNPNLYWYRQAAGRGLQLLFYSVGIGQISSEVPQNLSASRPQDRQFILSSKKLLLSDSGFYLCAWNIGRLAGDYNEQFFGPGTRLTVL.

This clonotype was counted many times. This sequence joins TRBV7-9 and TRBJ1-1; D is unclear. The V and J ends lost 5 bases and 1 base respectively, with 11 bases between them. Looked up from germline, CDR1 is SEHNR and CDR2 is FQNEAQ (reference sequence). There are 14 residues in the CDR3. CDR3 sequence: CASSPESRNTEAFF. CDR3 coding DNA: TGTGCCAGCAGCCCAGAGAGTAGGAACACTGAAGCTTTCTTT.

CDR3 coding DNA: TGTGCCAGCAGCTTAGTGGTTGGGTGGGAGGAGCAGTTCTTC. It translates to CASSLVVGWEEQFF. The chain recombines TRBV7-8 with TRBJ2-1; D possibly corresponds to TRBD2 (5 bases). Germline-derived CDR1 and CDR2 are SGHVS and FQNEAQ. Trimming left V 1 base short and J 10 bases short, with 14 bases between. CDR3 length: 14 amino acids.

This clonotype was detected only a few times. The chain is built from TRBV29-1 and TRBJ2-3, with 13 bases identical to TRBD2. Germline CDR1 and CDR2: SQVTM and ANQGSEA. This CDR3 is built from 17 residues. The V segment lost 6 bases and the J segment 2 bases; nucleotides outside the gene matches: 11. The CDR3 sequence: CSVSGTSGARATDTQYF. The CDR3 DNA reads as TGCAGCGTATCCGGGACTAGCGGGGCTCGGGCCACAGATACGCAGTATTTT.